The 25 T cell receptor beta chains below were found in one sample sequenced in a study of blood T cell repertoires in COVID-19. The method was immunoSEQ multiplex PCR; TCRdb's version includes in-frame clones alone and lacks a portion of them. Of just over 300,000 clones listed, roughly 90% are singletons. The specimen sequenced was PBMCs or T cells enriched from blood (not recorded which). The origin of the receptors is a woman between 18 and 29 years old with acute COVID-19.

The V and J genes are TRBV5-8 and TRBJ1-6; D is unclear. The CDR3 has 13 residues. Between the trimmed V and J ends, which lost 4 bases and 8 bases, there was a span of 10 bases. The germline CDR1 and CDR2 sequences are SGHTS and YDEGEE. The CDR3 DNA is TGTGCCAGCAGCAGAGAGCAAGATTCACCCCTCCACTTT. This gives the protein CASSREQDSPLHF.

The chain joins TRBV5-8 to TRBJ1-1; D is unclear. The CDR3 covers 15 residues. The germline V gene encodes CDR1 SGHTS and CDR2 YDEGEE. V was shortened by 0 bases and J by 4 bases, with 13 bases between the two germline ends. The chain's CDR3 is CASSLGRPMGTEAFF. CDR3 sequence (DNA): TGTGCCAGCAGCTTGGGGCGGCCCATGGGCACTGAAGCTTTCTTT.

This clone was counted only a few times. The chain joins TRBV10-3 to TRBJ1-4; 8 bases match TRBD1. V lost 6 bases and J lost 8; bases outside the gene matches: 5. CDR3 length equals 13 residues. The germline gives CDR1 ENHRY, CDR2 SYGVKD. In DNA, the CDR3 is TGTGCCATCAGCGACGACAGGGGAGAAAAACTGTTTTTT. This gives the protein CAISDDRGEKLFF.

In its sample, this clone was seen once. The chain is built from TRBV2 and TRBJ1-5, with 8 bases fitting TRBD1. This CDR3 spans 18 amino acids. The ends lost 3 bases at V and 0 bases at J; junction bases unmatched: 10. Germline CDR1 SNHLY, CDR2 FYNNEI. Written as DNA, the CDR3 is TGTGCCAGCAGTGATACAGGGGGGACCCTTTATAGCAATCAGCCCCAGCATTTT. Residues: CASSDTGGTLYSNQPQHF.

The chain employs TRBV28 and TRBJ2-7, with D possibly TRBD2 on 6 matching bases. V gave up 6 bases and J gave up 0 bases, with 12 bases separating them. CDR3 length equals 14 residues. Germline V gene sequence: CDR1 MDHEN, CDR2 SYDVKM. The DNA for the CDR3 is TGTGCCAGCAGCCTTGCGGGGAGCTCCTACGAGCAGTACTTC. It is translated as CASSLAGSSYEQYF.

In the case of this clone: A junction end diverges from the germline sequence, so it may reflect a read error. This rearrangement joins TRBV11-3 to TRBJ2-1; TRBD2 matches at 13 bases. The CDR3 is made up of 15 amino acids. Germline CDR1 and CDR2: SGHNT and YENEEA. In DNA, the CDR3 is TGTGCCAGCAGCCCAAGAGGGACTAGCGGGACAAGCCCCCTCTTC. It translates to CASSPRGTSGTSPLF.

This clone was detected once. The rearrangement uses TRBV24-1 and TRBJ1-2; D is unclear. Trimming stripped 9 bases from V and 4 bases from J, with 11 bases between. The germline V gene encodes CDR1 KGHDR and CDR2 SFDVKD. The CDR3 is made up of 12 amino acids. The CDR3 reads CATSESTYGYTF. Written as DNA, the CDR3 is TGTGCCACCTCCGAGTCTACCTATGGCTACACCTTC.

This clone was detected only once. The chain has TRBV9 and TRBJ1-1; D perhaps matches TRBD1 (6 bases). V shed 4 bases and J shed 4 bases, with 17 bases lying between them. The CDR3 runs to 15 residues. Looked up from germline, CDR1 is SGDLS and CDR2 is YYNGEE. The CDR3 DNA reads as TGTGCCAGCAGCCCCAGCGGAGGGGGGGGCACTGAAGCTTTCTTT. Its protein is CASSPSGGGGTEAFF.

A few counts support this clone. CDR3 coding DNA: TGTGCCAGCAGCGCGAAACGCCTGGCAGGGCGAGATGAAAAACTGTTTTTT. This codes for CASSAKRLAGRDEKLFF. The chain employs TRBV7-9 and TRBJ1-4; a weak D match, TRBD1 (5 bases). From germline, CDR1 is SEHNR and CDR2 FQNEAQ (reference sequence). Between the trimmed V and J ends, which lost 5 bases and 6 bases, there was a span of 22 bases. This CDR3 has 17 amino acids.

V and J are TRBV5-1 and TRBJ2-7; perhaps TRBD2 as D (5 bases). V was clipped by 3 bases and J by 6 bases, with 10 bases between them. The CDR3 length is 12 residues. The germline CDR1 and CDR2 sequences are SGHRS and YFSETQ. The CDR3 loop is CASSSVGSEQYF. DNA for the CDR3: TGCGCCAGCAGCTCGGTGGGGAGCGAGCAGTACTTC.

This chain connects TRBV24-1 to TRBJ1-6; the D is unclear. Trimming took off 3 bases at V and 5 bases at J, with 13 bases between the two ends. Germline CDR1 KGHDR, CDR2 SFDVKD. CDR3 length: 16 amino acids. CDR3: CATSDPIWAHNSPLHF. CDR3 bases: TGTGCCACCAGTGATCCCATTTGGGCTCATAATTCACCCCTCCACTTT.

The chain is built from TRBV2 and TRBJ1-4; D is unclear. The germline gives CDR1 SNHLY, CDR2 FYNNEI. Trimming left V 4 bases short and J 0 bases short, with 9 bases between. The CDR3 contains 15 residues. CDR3 region: CASSVPQTTNEKLFF. DNA of the CDR3: TGTGCCAGCAGTGTACCACAGACAACTAATGAAAAACTGTTTTTT. The full variable domain, with the rest looked up from reference TRBV2 and TRBJ1-4, is EPEVTQTPSHQVTQMGQEVILRCVPISNHLYFYWYRQILGQKVEFLVSFYNNEISEKSEIFDDQFSVERPDGSNFTLKIRSTKLEDSAMYFCASSVPQTTNEKLFFGSGTQLSVL.

This sequence joins TRBV7-3 and TRBJ2-1, with 9 positions matching TRBD2. Germline trimming cut 4 bases from V and 4 bases from J; bases unmatched to any gene: 11. CDR1 and CDR2 from the germline V gene are SGHTA and FQGTGA. The CDR3 sequence is 17 residues long. The CDR3 reads CASSSNPGLAGYNEQFF. CDR3 nucleotide sequence: TGTGCCAGCAGCTCCAACCCGGGACTAGCAGGTTACAATGAGCAGTTCTTC.

This clone was counted once. The V call is TRBV11-3, the J call TRBJ1-6; D call uncertain. The V and J ends lost 4 bases and 10 bases respectively, with 11 bases between them. This CDR3 has 13 amino acids. Germline V gene sequence: CDR1 SGHNT, CDR2 YENEEA. The CDR3 spells CASSSLSESPLHF. CDR3 DNA: TGTGCCAGCAGCTCGCTCAGTGAATCACCCCTCCACTTT.

V and J are TRBV4-2 and TRBJ1-2; D is possibly TRBD1 (5 bases). The germline CDR1 and CDR2 sequences are LGHNA and YNFKEQ. There are 13 residues in the CDR3. Trimming removed 4 bases from V and 4 bases from J, with 10 bases in between. CDR3 sequence reads: CASSPDSSYGYTF. Here the CDR3 DNA reads TGTGCCAGCAGCCCCGACAGCTCCTATGGCTACACCTTC.

The rearrangement uses TRBV4-1 and TRBJ1-2; 8 nucleotides align to TRBD1. V gave up 0 bases and J gave up 2 bases; unmatched junction bases: 11. The germline gives CDR1 MGHRA, CDR2 YSYEKL. The CDR3 sequence is 18 residues long. The CDR3 spells CASSQDQGRQGANYGYTF. For the CDR3, the DNA is TGCGCCAGCAGCCAAGATCAGGGCAGGCAGGGGGCGAACTATGGCTACACCTTC.

This clone was seen only once. This chain connects TRBV28 to TRBJ1-1; TRBD1 might be the D (5 bases). Trimming took 2 bases from V and 5 from J, leaving 9 bases between them. In germline, CDR1 is MDHEN, CDR2 SYDVKM. This CDR3 is 13 amino acids long. DNA of the CDR3: TGTGCCAGCAGTTTACAGGGTAGAACTGAAGCTTTCTTT. It is translated as CASSLQGRTEAFF.

This clone was observed a few times. The gene calls are TRBV19 and TRBJ1-1; possibly TRBD1 for D (5 bases). V lost 1 base and J 1 base, leaving 10 bases between the germline ends. The CDR3 spans 15 residues. The germline gives CDR1 LNHDA, CDR2 SQIVND (reference sequence). CDR3 protein: CASSIGGTENTEAFF. The CDR3 DNA sequence: TGTGCCAGTAGTATAGGGGGGACTGAGAACACTGAAGCTTTCTTT. Complete variable domain (other parts from reference TRBV19 and TRBJ1-1): DGGITQSPKYLFRKEGQNVTLSCEQNLNHDAMYWYRQDPGQGLRLIYYSQIVNDFQKGDIAEGYSVSREKKESFPLTVTSAQKNPTAFYLCASSIGGTENTEAFFGQGTRLTVV.

CDR3: CASSVLGGRDQETQYF. The CDR3 DNA reads TGTGCCAGTAGTGTCCTAGGCGGGAGGGATCAAGAGACCCAGTACTTC. J is TRBJ2-5 and V is TRBV19; 9 positions agree with TRBD2. Germline trimming cut 5 bases from V and 2 bases from J; bases unmatched to any gene: 9. CDR1 is LNHDA, CDR2 SQIVND, per germline (reference sequence). The CDR3 is 16 residues long.

In this sample, this clone turned up once. This chain uses TRBV19 with TRBJ2-7; D uncertain. This CDR3 has 16 residues. Deletions cut 6 bases from V and 2 bases from J, with 20 bases between. Germline loops: CDR1 LNHDA, CDR2 SQIVND (reference sequence). The CDR3: CASRETPDPATYEQYF. The DNA of the CDR3 is TGTGCCAGTAGAGAGACACCCGACCCGGCTACCTACGAGCAGTACTTC.

The rearrangement uses TRBV27 and TRBJ2-2; D is perhaps TRBD2 (6 bases). Trimming cost V 2 bases and J 4 bases, with 14 bases left between them. Germline loops: CDR1 MNHEY, CDR2 SMNVEV (reference sequence). This CDR3 has 16 amino acids. The CDR3 loop is CASSLLGPAGTGELFF. For the CDR3, the DNA is TGTGCCAGCAGTTTACTGGGTCCAGCGGGCACCGGGGAGCTGTTTTTT.

The chain joins TRBV27 to TRBJ2-1; a possible D gene is TRBD1 (5 bases). Trimming left V 2 bases short and J 3 bases short, with 11 bases between. The CDR3 runs to 15 residues. Germline assignment: CDR1 MNHEY and CDR2 SMNVEV (reference sequence). CDR3 DNA sequence: TGTGCCAGCAGTTTACGGACACAGAACTACAATGAGCAGTTCTTC. It specifies CASSLRTQNYNEQFF.

A few counts support this clone. This chain uses TRBV6-1 with TRBJ1-1, with TRBD1 identical over 7 bases. The J segment lost 7 bases and the V segment lost 2 bases, leaving 4 bases of the junction unmatched. The CDR3 is made up of 13 amino acids. Germline values: CDR1 MNHNS, CDR2 SASEGT. The CDR3 DNA reads as TGTGCCAGCAGTGAATTCAGACAGGGTGAAGCTTTCTTT. Translated, it gives CASSEFRQGEAFF.

Only one count was recorded for this clone. V is TRBV6-5 and J is TRBJ1-1, with TRBD1 as a possible D gene (5 bases). Trimming cost V 2 bases and J 4 bases, with 11 bases left between them. Germline values: CDR1 MNHEY, CDR2 SVGAGI. The CDR3 extends over 14 amino acids. The CDR3 sequence is CASSYTRRGTEAFF. For the CDR3, the DNA is TGTGCCAGCAGTTACACACGGAGGGGCACTGAAGCTTTCTTT.

To note about this clone: One end of the junction is discordant with germline, which a read error may explain. The CDR3 region is CASTLGGGPHEQYF. The CDR3 DNA reads TGTGCCAGCACCTTAGGGGGAGGGCCTCACGAGCAGTACTTC. The chain joins TRBV7-2 to TRBJ2-7; D may be TRBD2 (7 bases). Germline CDR1 and CDR2: SGHTA and FQGNSA. The CDR3 totals 14 residues.